These 28 T cell receptor beta chains were all obtained from the same sample, sequenced in a study of blood T cell repertoires in COVID-19. Assay used: immunoSEQ multiplex PCR; TCRdb lists only in-frame clones, some missing. Of 190,000 or so clones in the sample, around nine tenths were seen once. Sequenced input: peripheral blood. The source is a woman between 18 and 30 years old who had recovered from COVID-19.

The chain joins TRBV5-1 to TRBJ2-1; D possibly corresponds to TRBD1 (6 bases). The germline V gene encodes CDR1 SGHRS and CDR2 YFSETQ. There are 13 residues in the CDR3. Trimming left V 5 bases short and J 16 bases short, with 22 bases between. As DNA, the CDR3 is TGCGCCAGCAGTATGACTCCCACAGGGAAGATCTTCTTC. As protein: CASSMTPTGKIFF.

J is TRBJ2-7 and V is TRBV5-6; 11 nucleotides agree with TRBD1. CDR1 is SGHDT and CDR2 is YYEEEE in the germline V gene. The CDR3 is 15 residues long. The V segment lost 4 bases and the J segment 6 bases; nucleotides outside the gene matches: 9. CDR3 in DNA: TGTGCCAGCAGCGGCCCCAGGACAGGGGGCCGCGAGCAGTACTTC. This sequence encodes CASSGPRTGGREQYF.

The genes are TRBV6-5 and TRBJ1-1; no definite D call. Trimming took off 2 bases at V and 4 bases at J, with 17 bases between the two ends. The CDR3 spans 16 residues. The germline V gene encodes CDR1 MNHEY and CDR2 SVGAGI. The CDR3 region has the DNA TGTGCCAGCAGTTACCATGGGGAGGGCGGTGGCACTGAAGCTTTCTTT. It specifies CASSYHGEGGGTEAFF.

This sequence joins TRBV3-1 (or the pseudogene TRBV3-2) and TRBJ1-3; weak D call: TRBD1 (5 bases). Germline V gene lookup returns CDR1 LGHDT and CDR2 YNNKEL (reference sequence). This CDR3 has 16 amino acids. Trimming shortened V by 0 bases and J by 6 bases, and 15 bases separated the two germline ends. The CDR3: CASSQDWGVPLNTIYF. DNA of the CDR3: TGTGCCAGCAGCCAAGATTGGGGGGTTCCCTTAAACACCATATATTTT.

The genes are TRBV10-3 and TRBJ2-3; D uncertain. The CDR3 extends over 15 amino acids. Trimming removed 4 bases at V and 0 bases at J, with 11 bases between. Germline V gives CDR1 ENHRY, CDR2 SYGVKD. CDR3 sequence (DNA): TGTGCCATCAGTGGAGAAGCAACTAGCACAGATACGCAGTATTTT. It encodes CAISGEATSTDTQYF.

The chain recombines TRBV5-6 with TRBJ1-5; TRBD1 agrees at 9 bases. This CDR3 is built from 14 residues. Trimming at V came to 4 bases and at J to 5 bases, leaving 4 bases not matched to a gene. Germline CDR1 and CDR2: SGHDT and YYEEEE. The CDR3 reads CASSLGTGHQPQHF. The DNA of the CDR3 is TGTGCCAGCAGCCTTGGGACAGGGCATCAGCCCCAGCATTTT.

The genes are TRBV9 and TRBJ1-5; a weak D match, TRBD1 (6 bases). The CDR3 is 16 residues long. Germline-derived CDR1 and CDR2 are SGDLS and YYNGEE. V was trimmed by 0 bases and J by 1 base, leaving 11 bases between them. In nucleotides, the CDR3 is TGTGCCAGCAGCGTAGACGGGGACACCAGCAATCAGCCCCAGCATTTT. Encoded protein: CASSVDGDTSNQPQHF.

In nucleotides, the CDR3 is TGTGCCTGGAGGAGGGCCTGGGAGCAGTTCTTC. This translates into CAWRRAWEQFF. The J gene is TRBJ2-1, the V gene TRBV30; tentatively, D is TRBD2 (5 bases). CDR1 is GTSNPN, CDR2 SVGIG, per germline (reference sequence). Trimming pared 3 bases from V and 10 bases from J, leaving 10 bases between. The CDR3 runs to 11 residues.

This clone was counted only a few times. Other DNA sequences of this sample code for an identical CDR3. J is TRBJ2-5 and V is TRBV27, with D uncertain. The CDR3 extends over 14 amino acids. V was pared by 2 bases and J by 4 bases, with 11 bases between. The germline CDR1 and CDR2 sequences are MNHEY and SMNVEV (reference sequence). DNA of the CDR3: TGTGCCAGCAGTTTAATTTCAGGTTCAGAGACCCAGTACTTC. Encoded protein: CASSLISGSETQYF.

V usage is TRBV4-3 and J usage is TRBJ2-1; D possibly corresponds to TRBD1 (5 bases). V was clipped by 5 bases and J by 4 bases, with 12 bases between them. The CDR3 length is 14 residues. From germline, CDR1 is LGHNA and CDR2 YSLEER. This CDR3 is CASSSTDTYNEQFF. CDR3 sequence (DNA): TGCGCCAGCAGCTCGACAGATACTTACAATGAGCAGTTCTTC.

The rearrangement links TRBV18 to TRBJ1-3; D remains unclear. The CDR3 spans 15 residues. Germline V gives CDR1 KGHSH, CDR2 LQKENI. Trimming removed 2 bases from V and 0 bases from J, with 8 bases in between. The CDR3 reads CASSPGGSSGNTIYF. CDR3 sequence (DNA): TGTGCCAGCTCACCAGGAGGCAGCTCTGGAAACACCATATATTTT.

This sequence joins TRBV20-1 and TRBJ2-1; 7 nucleotides align to TRBD2. The CDR3 has 14 residues. With 3 bases clipped from V and 4 bases from J, the junction kept 6 bases outside the gene matches. CDR1 and CDR2 (germline): DFQATT, SNEGSKA (reference sequence). CDR3 region: CSASGLAAYNEQFF. The CDR3 DNA sequence: TGCAGTGCTAGTGGGCTAGCGGCTTACAATGAGCAGTTCTTC.

The chain uses TRBV5-6 and TRBJ1-1, with TRBD1 matching over 9 bases. CDR3 length equals 15 residues. CDR1 and CDR2 (germline): SGHDT, YYEEEE. V shed 0 bases and J 1 base; nucleotides not matched to a gene: 1. CDR3 region: CASSLEGQGNTEAFF. The CDR3 nucleotides read TGTGCCAGCAGCTTGGAGGGACAGGGGAACACTGAAGCTTTCTTT. Based on the CDR3 plus reference TRBV5-6 and TRBJ1-1, the full variable domain is DAGVTQSPTHLIKTRGQQVTLRCSPKSGHDTVSWYQQALGQGPQFIFQYYEEEERQRGNFPDRFSGHQFPNYSSELNVNALLLGDSALYLCASSLEGQGNTEAFFGQGTRLTVV.

This chain uses TRBV5-6 with TRBJ1-6; weak D call: TRBD1 (6 bases). This CDR3 is 13 amino acids long. The germline CDR1 and CDR2 sequences are SGHDT and YYEEEE. V shed 4 bases and J shed 7 bases, with 9 bases lying between them. The CDR3 protein is CASSTQGNSPLHF. The DNA for the CDR3 is TGTGCCAGCAGCACCCAGGGGAATTCACCCCTCCACTTT.

The chain is built from TRBV6-2 or TRBV6-3 and TRBJ2-3; 10 bases are shared with TRBD2. Germline CDR1 is MNHEY and CDR2 is SVGEGT. After removal of 3 bases from V and 6 bases from J, the junction contained 9 bases not matched to a gene. The CDR3 sequence is 16 residues long. The DNA for the CDR3 is TGTGCCAGCAGTTATCCTAAAGCGGGAGGGCCCGATACGCAGTATTTT. Translation gives CASSYPKAGGPDTQYF.

This sequence joins TRBV3-1 (or the pseudogene TRBV3-2) and TRBJ2-3, with TRBD2 matching 9 bases. Germline CDR1 and CDR2: LGHDT and YNNKEL (reference sequence). CDR3 length: 14 amino acids. V gave up 4 bases and J gave up 5 bases; unmatched junction bases: 4. This CDR3 is CASSLAGGGDTQYF. The CDR3 DNA is TGTGCCAGCAGCCTCGCGGGAGGGGGAGATACGCAGTATTTT.

The rearrangement joins TRBV10-3 to TRBJ2-3; D may be TRBD2 (6 bases). Germline V CDR1 and CDR2: ENHRY, SYGVKD. This CDR3 is 17 amino acids long. V was clipped by 0 bases and J by 4 bases, with 17 bases between them. DNA of the CDR3: TGTGCCATCAGTGAGTCGAGAGGTAGCGGCTCCTCAGATACGCAGTATTTT. The encoded protein is CAISESRGSGSSDTQYF.

The chain is built from TRBV7-6 and TRBJ2-1, with 12 bases identical to TRBD2. There are 19 residues in the CDR3. Germline-derived CDR1 and CDR2 are SGHVS and FNYEAQ. Unmatched junction bases numbered 12, after V lost 0 bases and J lost 6 bases. The CDR3 is CASSLARKASGGASNEQFF. The CDR3, as DNA: TGTGCCAGCAGCTTAGCAAGGAAGGCTAGCGGGGGGGCCTCCAATGAGCAGTTCTTC.

V is TRBV6-5 and J is TRBJ1-1, with unresolved D. V was shortened by 2 bases and J by 5 bases, with 6 bases between the two germline ends. Per germline, CDR1 MNHEY and CDR2 SVGAGI. The CDR3 loop spans 12 amino acids. The CDR3 loop reads CASSYRETEAFF. The CDR3 coding sequence is TGTGCCAGCAGTTACCGGGAGACTGAAGCTTTCTTT.

This clone came up once. The chain carries TRBV24-1 and TRBJ1-5, with D perhaps matching TRBD1 (5 bases). The CDR3 totals 16 residues. V was trimmed by 2 bases and J by 1 base, leaving 11 bases between them. Germline lookup yields CDR1 KGHDR and CDR2 SFDVKD. The CDR3 reads CATSDSSTESNQPQHF. The CDR3 DNA reads TGTGCCACCAGTGATTCTTCGACAGAAAGCAATCAGCCCCAGCATTTT.

The chain has TRBV9 and TRBJ2-3; 12 bases match TRBD1. V lost 0 bases, J lost 5 bases, and 7 bases stayed unmatched. Germline V lookup: CDR1 SGDLS, CDR2 YYNGEE. The CDR3 totals 17 residues. CDR3 in amino acids: CASSVEGQGAYVDTQYF. CDR3 sequence (DNA): TGTGCCAGCAGCGTAGAGGGACAGGGGGCGTACGTAGATACGCAGTATTTT.

The J gene is TRBJ1-4, the V gene TRBV4-3; tentatively, D is TRBD1 (5 bases). This CDR3 spans 14 amino acids. The V end was cut by 1 base, the J end by 8 bases, with 11 bases between. Germline V lookup: CDR1 LGHNA, CDR2 YSLEER. CDR3: CASSQGAGREKLFF. DNA of the CDR3: TGCGCCAGCAGCCAAGGGGCAGGGAGGGAAAAACTGTTTTTT.

The chain combines TRBV4-1 with TRBJ1-5, with D possibly TRBD1 on 5 matching bases. Germline-derived CDR1 and CDR2 are MGHRA and YSYEKL. The V end lost 1 base, the J end lost 3 bases, and 10 bases lay between the germline ends. The CDR3 runs to 15 residues. In nucleotides, the CDR3 is TGCGCCAGCAGCCAAGTCTCCAGGGACAATCAGCCCCAGCATTTT. Its translation is CASSQVSRDNQPQHF.

The J gene is TRBJ2-4, the V gene TRBV20-1, with D possibly being TRBD2 (5 bases). Germline CDR1 is DFQATT and CDR2 is SNEGSKA (reference sequence). CDR3 length equals 11 residues. Trimming took off 3 bases at V and 10 bases at J, with 10 bases between the two ends. The CDR3 sequence: CSASAGWIQYF. CDR3 DNA: TGCAGTGCTAGCGCGGGCTGGATTCAGTACTTC.

This chain joins TRBV18 and TRBJ1-4; 8 positions agree with TRBD1. Looked up from germline, CDR1 is KGHSH and CDR2 is LQKENI. The trim removed 5 bases at V and 1 base at J, leaving 6 bases unmatched. CDR3 length: 16 amino acids. The CDR3 DNA reads TGTGCCAGCTCAGTGTCCACAGGGGGAACTAATGAAAAACTGTTTTTT. Translated, it gives CASSVSTGGTNEKLFF.

This rearrangement joins TRBV21-1 to TRBJ2-1; the D segment call TRBD1 is taken from the table without a DNA check. TRBV21-1 is a pseudogene. The CDR3 has 15 residues. The CDR3 spells CASSRDRSSYNEQFF. The CDR3 DNA reads as TGTGCCAGCAGCCGCGACAGGAGCTCCTACAATGAGCAGTTCTTC.

The chain uses TRBV27 and TRBJ2-3; 7 positions agree with TRBD2. Unmatched junction bases numbered 6, after V lost 6 bases and J lost 0 bases. Germline CDR1 reads MNHEY; CDR2 reads SMNVEV (reference sequence). This CDR3 has 15 residues. CDR3: CASSLAARSTDTQYF. The CDR3 DNA reads as TGTGCCAGCAGCCTAGCGGCCCGTAGCACAGATACGCAGTATTTT.

This chain connects TRBV27 to TRBJ2-3; D call uncertain. Germline-derived CDR1 and CDR2 are MNHEY and SMNVEV (reference sequence). V was pared by 8 bases and J by 0 bases, with 12 bases between. This CDR3 is 14 amino acids long. Here the CDR3 DNA reads TGTGCCAGCGGGTACAGTTATAGCACAGATACGCAGTATTTT. Amino acids: CASGYSYSTDTQYF.